This passage covers 30 T cell receptor beta chains from one sample sequenced in a study of tumor-infiltrating lymphocytes in oesophageal squamous cell carcinoma. TCRdb fed the PCR reads into MiXCR, producing one record per CDR3 protein. The sample has almost 20,000 distinct CDR3 sequences, around 40% seen once. Sequencing was performed on esophageal tumor tissue. These receptors were collected from a male donor with esophageal squamous cell carcinoma.

This chain joins TRBV18 and TRBJ2-5, with D uncertain. The CDR3 loop spans 11 amino acids. Germline V lookup: CDR1 KGHSH, CDR2 LQKENI. V lost 2 bases and J 5 bases, leaving 3 bases between the germline ends. The CDR3 loop reads CASSPSETQYF. CDR3 in DNA: TGTGCCAGCTCACCATCGGAGACCCAGTACTTC.

Regarding this clonotype: It is likely a read error, because the conserved phenylalanine at the end of the CDR3 is missing. It is unclear where the CDR3 begins or ends on the DNA, so no DNA is shown, and the CDR3 is as TCRdb lists it. The gene calls are TRBV7-4 and TRBJ1-1. The CDR3 extends over 18 residues, inclusive of both ends. Germline assignment: CDR1 SGHVT and CDR2 SQSDAQ. The CDR3 loop reads CASSLGDLAPTMSSSSAP.

V is TRBV10-3 and J is TRBJ2-3; D call uncertain. The J call may be wrong; the DNA end is better matched by TRBJ2-5. From germline, CDR1 is ENHRY and CDR2 SYGVKD. The CDR3 runs 19 residues. CDR3 protein: CAISESAPIGLGIQETQYF. In DNA, the CDR3 is TGTGCCATCAGTGAGTCGGCCCCGATAGGGTTGGGGATACAAGAGACCCAGTACTTC.

This clonotype is categorized as medium-sized. Germline and junction disagree at one end, which may indicate a read error. This rearrangement joins TRBV7-7 to TRBJ2-5; 11 bases align to TRBD1. This CDR3 is 15 amino acids long. The germline V gene encodes CDR1 SSHAT and CDR2 FNYEAQ (reference sequence). DNA for the CDR3: TGTGCTAGCAGCTTCCCGGGACAGGGGGAAGAGACCCAGTACTTC. Translated, it gives CASSFPGQGEETQYF.

With regard to this clonotype: Sequence at one end of the junction differs from germline and may be a read error. The chain couples TRBV7-6 to TRBJ2-1; TRBD1 matches 7 bases. This CDR3 spans 15 amino acids. Germline lookup yields CDR1 SGHVS and CDR2 FNYEAQ. CDR3 coding DNA: TGTGCCAGCAGCTTAGGACAGGGACCAAATTCACCCCTCCACTTC. Its translation is CASSLGQGPNSPLHF.

The chain is built from TRBV27 and TRBJ2-7; 7 bases map to TRBD2. The J call is uncertain, as TRBJ2-1 better fits the DNA end. CDR1 and CDR2 from the germline V gene are MNHEY and SMNVEV (reference sequence). CDR3 length equals 19 residues. The CDR3 reads CASSLNPPGRFSSYNEQFF. Written as DNA, the CDR3 is TGTGCCAGCAGTTTAAACCCCCCCGGGAGGTTTAGCTCCTACAATGAGCAGTTCTTC.

This clonotype was counted ten times or more. This chain links TRBV27 with TRBJ1-5, with 8 bases that match TRBD1. J gave up 9 bases and V 0 bases, and 7 bases lay outside the gene matches. CDR1 and CDR2 from the germline V gene are MNHEY and SMNVEV (reference sequence). This CDR3 region has 15 residues. CDR3 amino acids: CASSLSGQGLGPQHF. The CDR3 nucleotides read TGTGCCAGCAGTTTATCCGGACAGGGCCTCGGGCCCCAGCATTTT.

The rearrangement uses TRBV7-9 and TRBJ2-7; 11 nucleotides agree with TRBD1. The DNA matches TRBJ2-5 better at its end, which makes the J call doubtful. The CDR3 is 15 amino acids. Germline CDR1 and CDR2: SEHNR and FQNEAQ (reference sequence). Here the CDR3 DNA reads TGTGCCAGCAACTTGGGGGACAGGGGGCAAGAGACCCAGTACTTC. Its translation is CASNLGDRGQETQYF.

This clonotype was seen many times. V usage is TRBV20-1 and J usage is TRBJ2-1, with D perhaps assigned TRBD1 or TRBD2 (5 bases each). The CDR3 has 12 residues. The germline CDR1 and CDR2 sequences are DFQATT and SNEGSKA (reference sequence). Trimming removed 3 bases at V and 4 bases at J, with 7 bases between. The CDR3 nucleotides are TGCAGTGCTAGCGGGGCATACAATGAGCAGTTCTTC. Its protein product is CSASGAYNEQFF.

A few counts support this clonotype. The chain couples TRBV5-1 to TRBJ2-6; D gene uncertain. The CDR3 spans 15 residues. Germline V lookup: CDR1 SGHRS, CDR2 YFSETQ. V was shortened by 4 bases and J by 3 bases, with 11 bases between the two germline ends. The CDR3 loop reads CASSPPVVGANVLTF. CDR3 DNA: TGCGCCAGCAGCCCGCCAGTGGTTGGGGCCAACGTCCTGACTTTC.

This chain joins TRBV27 and TRBJ2-7; TRBD2 matches at 13 bases. J was trimmed by 7 bases and V by 5 bases; bases with no gene match: 11. The CDR3 sequence is 16 residues long. Germline V gene sequence: CDR1 MNHEY, CDR2 SMNVEV (reference sequence). The CDR3 sequence is CASSPMGLAGSNEQYF. The DNA for the CDR3 is TGTGCCAGCAGTCCGATGGGACTAGCGGGATCTAATGAGCAGTACTTC.

This clonotype was counted ten times or more. The CDR3 protein is CASSYGQDTEAFF. CDR3 DNA: TGTGCCAGCAGTTACGGACAGGACACTGAAGCTTTCTTT. The genes are TRBV6-6 and TRBJ1-1, with TRBD1 matching 7 bases. Per the germline V gene, CDR1 is MNHNY and CDR2 is SVGAGI (reference sequence). This CDR3 has 13 residues. V shed 2 bases, J shed 3 bases, and the junction held 0 bases outside the gene matches.

The gene calls are TRBV2 and TRBJ2-1, with D tentatively TRBD1 (6 bases). Deletions cut 7 bases from V and 7 bases from J, with 17 bases between. The CDR3 has 14 amino acids. The germline CDR1 and CDR2 sequences are SNHLY and FYNNEI. For the CDR3, the DNA is TGTGCCAGCAAGAGAGGACAGACCGGGAATGAGCAGTTCTTC. It translates to CASKRGQTGNEQFF.

CDR3 residues: CAIKDRGHAFF. For the CDR3, the DNA is TGTGCCATCAAGGACAGGGGCCACGCTTTCTTT. The V and J genes are TRBV10-3 and TRBJ1-1; 9 nucleotides line up with TRBD1. The length of the CDR3 is 11 residues. Trimming took 7 bases from V and 11 from J; bases not matched to a gene: 5. From germline, CDR1 is ENHRY and CDR2 SYGVKD.

In its sample, this clonotype was seen many times. The rearrangement links TRBV4-1 to TRBJ1-4; D remains unclear. Germline V CDR1 and CDR2: MGHRA, YSYEKL. The V and J ends lost 0 bases and 7 bases respectively, with 9 bases between them. The CDR3 is made up of 14 amino acids. For the CDR3, the DNA is TGCGCCAGCAGCCAAGAGGCGTCTAGTGAAAAACTGTTTTTT. Amino acids: CASSQEASSEKLFF.

This clonotype is labeled as medium-sized (0.01 to 0.1%). A much more abundant neighbour one base away suggests this may be a read error. As DNA, the CDR3 is TGTGCCAGCAGTTTGGTTCAGGGCGTTTCCTACGAGCAGTTCTTC. Amino acid sequence: CASSLVQGVSYEQFF. The V gene is TRBV12-3 or TRBV12-4, the J gene TRBJ2-1; TRBD1 is a possible D gene (5 bases). V was cut by 3 bases and J by 10 bases, with 19 bases left in between. The CDR3 consists of 15 residues.

A word on this clonotype: A much larger clone is a single base away; this may be a read error. The chain uses TRBV6-1 and TRBJ2-4; D might be TRBD2 (6 bases). The DNA end favors TRBJ2-7, so the J call may be wrong. The CDR3 has 15 residues. The germline CDR1 and CDR2 sequences are MNHNS and SASEGT. CDR3 residues: CASSRTGRGTYEQYF. The CDR3 DNA sequence: TGTGCCAGCAGCCGCACAGGCCGGGGGACCTACGAGCAGTACTTC.

This clonotype was found many times. Given a much more abundant clone one base away, this may be a read error. The V call is TRBV10-1, the J call TRBJ2-7; the D is unclear. This CDR3 comprises 15 residues. The V gene's germline CDR1 is WNHNN and CDR2 SYGVQD (reference sequence). V was clipped by 3 bases and J by 7 bases, with 19 bases between them. The CDR3 spells CASSESMELMDEQYF. The CDR3 DNA follows: TGCGCCAGCAGTGAAAGTATGGAGCTCATGGATGAGCAGTACTTC.

The chain combines TRBV19 with TRBJ2-3, with D tentatively TRBD2 (5 bases). The CDR3 is 13 amino acids. Looked up from germline, CDR1 is LNHDA and CDR2 is SQIVND (reference sequence). Trimming removed 5 bases from V and 14 bases from J, with 20 bases in between. The DNA of the CDR3 is TGTGCCAGTAGTGCCCGAGACACCGGGGAGCTGTATTTT. Translation: CASSARDTGELYF.

This clonotype was picked up a small number of times. J is TRBJ2-3 and V is TRBV7-6; D gene uncertain. Trimming removed 5 bases at V and 5 bases at J, with 8 bases between. The CDR3 covers 12 residues. Germline CDR1 is SGHVS and CDR2 is FNYEAQ. In DNA, the CDR3 is TGTGCCAGCAGCAGATACCAAGATACGCAGTATTTT. This gives the protein CASSRYQDTQYF. Together with reference TRBV7-6 and TRBJ2-3, the CDR3 gives the full variable domain: GAGVSQSPRYKVTKRGQDVALRCDPISGHVSLYWYRQALGQGPEFLTYFNYEAQQDKSGLPNDRFSAERPEGSISTLTIQRTEQRDSAMYRCASSRYQDTQYFGPGTRLTVL.

About this clonotype: Given a much more abundant clone one base away, this may be a read error. V gene TRBV18 combines with J gene TRBJ2-3, with D tentatively TRBD1 (5 bases). The J call may not be correct, given that the DNA end is closer to TRBJ2-1. The CDR3 is 11 amino acids. Germline V gene data show CDR1 as KGHSH and CDR2 as LQKENI. For the CDR3, the DNA is TGTGCCAGCTCACAGGGGAACGAGCAGTTCTTC. It encodes CASSQGNEQFF.

This clonotype was seen only a few times. The rearrangement joins TRBV12-3 or TRBV12-4 to TRBJ2-5, with 10 bases identical to TRBD2. TRBJ2-1 matches the DNA end more closely, so the J call is doubtful. The CDR3 has 14 amino acids. This CDR3 is CASSFTRLAGEQFF. The CDR3 bases are TGTGCCAGCAGTTTTACGAGACTAGCGGGCGAGCAGTTCTTC.

This clonotype was found a few times. The chain carries TRBV7-9 and TRBJ2-5, with 7 bases that match TRBD1. Germline CDR1 SEHNR, CDR2 FQNEAQ (reference sequence). The junction had 5 bases not matched to a gene; V was cut back by 5 bases and J by 2 bases. The CDR3 covers 14 residues. The CDR3 DNA reads as TGTGCCAGCAGCCAAGGGACAGCACAAGAGACCCAGTACTTC. It is translated as CASSQGTAQETQYF.

The rearrangement uses TRBV19 and TRBJ1-2; unclear D gene. The V and J ends lost 5 bases and 6 bases respectively, with 10 bases between them. Per germline, CDR1 LNHDA and CDR2 SQIVND (reference sequence). The CDR3 is 12 amino acids. CDR3 amino acids: CASSLSGDGYTF. Written as DNA, the CDR3 is TGTGCCAGTAGTTTATCTGGGGATGGCTACACCTTC.

The rearrangement uses TRBV12-3 or TRBV12-4 and TRBJ1-6, with D unresolved. Trimming took off 2 bases at V and 6 bases at J, with 8 bases between the two ends. The CDR3 spans 14 residues. DNA for the CDR3: TGTGCCAGCAGTTTAAAATTCAGTAATTCACCCCTCCACTTT. Translation: CASSLKFSNSPLHF.

This clonotype was detected ten times or more. The genes are TRBV5-1 and TRBJ2-3; no clear D gene. CDR3 length: 12 residues. The V and J ends lost 0 bases and 4 bases respectively, with 3 bases between them. Looked up from germline, CDR1 is SGHRS and CDR2 is YFSETQ. CDR3: CASSLESDTQYF. CDR3 nucleotide sequence: TGCGCCAGCAGCTTGGAATCAGATACGCAGTATTTT.

At least ten counts were recorded for this clonotype. The chain uses TRBV11-1 and TRBJ2-2, with 9 positions matching TRBD1. Germline lookup yields CDR1 SGHAT and CDR2 FQDESV (reference sequence). V trimming: 1 base; J trimming: 0 bases; junction bases outside the gene matches: 9. This CDR3 is built from 19 residues. This CDR3 is CASSLEGRWDRANTGELFF. In DNA, the CDR3 is TGTGCCAGCAGCTTAGAAGGCCGGTGGGACAGGGCGAACACCGGGGAGCTGTTTTTT.

The V gene is TRBV6-1, the J gene TRBJ1-5; D unresolved. V lost 6 bases and J 0 bases, leaving 15 bases between the germline ends. CDR1 and CDR2 from the germline V gene are MNHNS and SASEGT. This CDR3 has 16 amino acids. CDR3 loop: CASRAPWAFSNQPQHF. The CDR3 region has the DNA TGTGCCAGCAGGGCCCCTTGGGCCTTTAGCAATCAGCCCCAGCATTTT.

This clonotype showed up many times. The chain employs TRBV11-1 and TRBJ2-7; 7 bases match TRBD1. The DNA end favors TRBJ2-5, so the J call may be wrong. Germline loops: CDR1 SGHAT, CDR2 FQDESV (reference sequence). The length of the CDR3 is 13 residues. The CDR3 DNA reads TGTGCCAGCAGCTTTAACAGGGGAGAGACCCAGTACTTC. Amino acids: CASSFNRGETQYF.

The sample holds a few counts of this clonotype. The chain links TRBV7-2 to TRBJ2-7; TRBD1 might be the D (6 bases). The V end was cut by 4 bases, the J end by 1 base, with 8 bases between. CDR1 and CDR2 (germline): SGHTA, FQGNSA. This CDR3 has 13 residues. CDR3 region: CASSSDSSYEQYF. CDR3 nucleotide sequence: TGTGCCAGCAGCTCGGACAGTTCCTACGAGCAGTACTTC.